The T cell receptor (beta chain) described here comes from a study of CXCR3-negative and CXCR3-positive naive CD8 T cells. Points from the study as a whole: Hydrophobicity was higher for TRB CDR3s found in CXCR3-positive naive cells than in CXCR3-negative naive cells.

With regard to this clonotype: Antigen specificity is unknown.

The CDR3 is 15 residues long. With UMI labels, 5' RACE was used to prepare the TRB cDNA libraries. TCRdb reprocessed the 5' RACE reads and reports one entry per CDR3 protein, with no DNA. The sample data list roughly 140,000 distinct CDR3 sequences. This receptor was taken from a human donor in good health. Some clones in this sample may be carry-over from other donors' samples. This chain connects TRBV12-3 or TRBV12-4 to TRBJ2-2; the D call of TRBD2 rests on TCRdb alone, since no DNA is present to check it. Specimen: naive CXCR3+ CD8+ T cells from blood. Subset of the sample: CD45RO-CCR7+CD27+CD95- naive CD8+ T cells expressing CXCR3 (TNR3+). CDR3 sequence reads: CASSFGGRATGELFF.